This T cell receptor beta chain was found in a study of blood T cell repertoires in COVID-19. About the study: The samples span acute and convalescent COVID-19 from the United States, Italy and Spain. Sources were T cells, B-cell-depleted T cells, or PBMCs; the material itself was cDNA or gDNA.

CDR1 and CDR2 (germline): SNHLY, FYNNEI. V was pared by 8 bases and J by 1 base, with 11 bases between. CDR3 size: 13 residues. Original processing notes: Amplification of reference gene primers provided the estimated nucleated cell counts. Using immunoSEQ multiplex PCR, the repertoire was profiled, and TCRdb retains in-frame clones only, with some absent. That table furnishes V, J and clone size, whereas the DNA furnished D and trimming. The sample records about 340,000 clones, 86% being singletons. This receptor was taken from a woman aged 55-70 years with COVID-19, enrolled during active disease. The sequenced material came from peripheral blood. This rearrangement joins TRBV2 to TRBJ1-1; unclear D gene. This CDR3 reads CASPGPRNTEAFF. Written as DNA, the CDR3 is TGTGCCAGCCCGGGTCCGAGGAACACTGAAGCTTTCTTT. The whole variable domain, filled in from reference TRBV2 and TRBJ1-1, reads EPEVTQTPSHQVTQMGQEVILRCVPISNHLYFYWYRQILGQKVEFLVSFYNNEISEKSEIFDDQFSVERPDGSNFTLKIRSTKLEDSAMYFCASPGPRNTEAFFGQGTRLTVV.